This TCR beta chain stems from a study of blood T cell repertoires in COVID-19. The wider study: From the United States, Italy and Spain came samples of acute and convalescent COVID-19. In each case, the material was cDNA or gDNA derived from T cells, B-cell-depleted T cells, or PBMCs.

The CDR3 contains 15 residues. Germline CDR1 is MGHDK and CDR2 is SYGVNS. The ends were cut back, 3 bases at V and 4 bases at J, with 10 bases in the middle. Original processing notes: Estimation of nucleated cell counts relied on the amplification of reference gene primers. Using immunoSEQ multiplex PCR, the repertoire was profiled, and TCRdb retains in-frame clones only, with some absent. The V and J calls and clone size were taken over from that table, and D and trimming were inferred from the DNA. Of a few hundred thousand clones listed, around 85% are singletons. Sequences were obtained from peripheral blood. The chain carries TRBV25-1 and TRBJ1-6, with a weak D call TRBD1 (6 bases). This TCR was sampled from a man in his fifties or sixties with acute or convalescent COVID-19. This chain's CDR3 is CASSDRTDYNSPLHF. CDR3 nucleotides: TGTGCCAGCAGTGATAGGACAGATTATAATTCACCCCTCCACTTT.